The TCR beta chain under discussion was sequenced for a study of PD-1 blockade in classical Hodgkin lymphoma. This clone occurred once. Its antigen is unknown. After autologous stem cell transplantation all patients relapsed, and prior brentuximab vedotin exposure differed between cohorts. The CDR3 has 16 residues. Germline-derived CDR1 and CDR2 are KGHSH and LQKENI. The V and J ends lost 2 bases and 0 bases, in that order; junction bases with no gene match: 3. Using immunoSEQ multiplex PCR, the repertoire was profiled, and TCRdb retains in-frame clones only, with some absent. The sample lists about 97,000 clones, over 80% occurring once. General study results and limits: With respect to the repertoire differences, their causes, possibly disease activity or prior therapy, remain undefined. Newly diagnosed patients had diversity similar to the baseline diversity of complete responders. Diminished baseline TCR diversity has been reported in newly diagnosed patients relative to healthy donors.

The sample in question was peripheral blood mononuclear cells (PBMCs), obtained at baseline. The rearrangement uses TRBV18 and TRBJ1-5; 8 bases fit TRBD1. This clonotype was obtained from a human donor with classical Hodgkin lymphoma. Here the CDR3 DNA reads TGTGCCAGCTCACCAGGACAGGGCCTTAGCAATCAGCCCCAGCATTTT. Encoded protein: CASSPGQGLSNQPQHF.